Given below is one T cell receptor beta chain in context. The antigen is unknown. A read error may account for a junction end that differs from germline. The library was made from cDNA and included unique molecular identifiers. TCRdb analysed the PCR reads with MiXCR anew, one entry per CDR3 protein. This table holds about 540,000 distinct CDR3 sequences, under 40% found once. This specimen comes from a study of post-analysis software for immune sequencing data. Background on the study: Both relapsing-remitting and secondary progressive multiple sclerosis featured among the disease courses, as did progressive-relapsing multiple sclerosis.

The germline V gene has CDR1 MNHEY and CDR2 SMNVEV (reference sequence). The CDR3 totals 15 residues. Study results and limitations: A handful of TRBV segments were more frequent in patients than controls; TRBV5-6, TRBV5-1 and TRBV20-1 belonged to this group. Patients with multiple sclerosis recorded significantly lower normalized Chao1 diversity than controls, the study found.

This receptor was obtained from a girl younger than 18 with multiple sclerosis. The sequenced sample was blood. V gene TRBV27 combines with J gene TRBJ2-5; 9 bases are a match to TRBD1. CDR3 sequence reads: CASSPPGQGIETRYF. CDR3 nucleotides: TGTGCCAGCAGTCCACCAGGACAGGGGATAGAGACCCGGTACTTC.